This T cell receptor beta chain derives from a study of T cells in localized non-small cell lung cancer. Germline assignment: CDR1 SNHLY and CDR2 FYNNEI. V shed 4 bases and J shed 2 bases, with 8 bases lying between them. The CDR3 spans 13 residues. Note on this clone: Its antigen is not known.

Assay: immunoSEQ multiplex PCR; the TCRdb copy retains only in-frame clones and omits some. This table holds 25,000 to 30,000 clones, 85% to 90% found once. Notes on the study in general: Because only a single region of the tumor was sequenced, heterogeneity remains possible. Researchers found a median approximately 57 of the top 100 tumor clones in adjacent lung. Overall survival was longer when the density of T cells in the blood was higher. Exceeding tumor, uninvolved adjacent lung had the highest T cell clonality.

The sequence was obtained from a woman between 18 and 50 years old with stage I lung adenocarcinoma. The V and J genes are TRBV2 and TRBJ1-1; a weak D match, TRBD1 (5 bases). The specimen was peripheral blood, collected before any cancer treatment. CDR3 nucleotides: TGTGCCAGCAGTGCAGACAGAAACACTGAAGCTTTCTTT. As protein: CASSADRNTEAFF.